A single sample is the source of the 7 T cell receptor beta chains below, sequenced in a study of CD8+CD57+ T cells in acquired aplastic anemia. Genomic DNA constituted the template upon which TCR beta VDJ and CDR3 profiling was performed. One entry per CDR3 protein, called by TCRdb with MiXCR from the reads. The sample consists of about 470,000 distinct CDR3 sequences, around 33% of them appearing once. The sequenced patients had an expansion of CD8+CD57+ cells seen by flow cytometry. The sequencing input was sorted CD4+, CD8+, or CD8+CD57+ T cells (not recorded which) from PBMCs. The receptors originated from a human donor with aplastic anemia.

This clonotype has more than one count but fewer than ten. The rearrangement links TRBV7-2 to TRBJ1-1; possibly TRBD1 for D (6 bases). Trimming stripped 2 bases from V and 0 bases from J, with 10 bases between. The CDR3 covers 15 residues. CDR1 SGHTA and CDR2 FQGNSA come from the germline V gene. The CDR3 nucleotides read TGTGCCAGCAGCTTACTCGGGACACTGAACACTGAAGCTTTCTTT. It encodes CASSLLGTLNTEAFF.

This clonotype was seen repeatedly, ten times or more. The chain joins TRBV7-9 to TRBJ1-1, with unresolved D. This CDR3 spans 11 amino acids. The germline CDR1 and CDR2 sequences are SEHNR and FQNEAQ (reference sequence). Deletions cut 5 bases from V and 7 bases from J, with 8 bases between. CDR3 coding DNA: TGTGCCAGCAGCCCAGAGGATGAAGCTTTCTTT. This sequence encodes CASSPEDEAFF. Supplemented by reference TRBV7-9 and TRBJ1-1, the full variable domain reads DTGVSQNPRHKITKRGQNVTFRCDPISEHNRLYWYRQTLGQGPEFLTYFQNEAQLEKSRLLSDRFSAERPKGSFSTLEIQRTEQGDSAMYLCASSPEDEAFFGQGTRLTVV.

CDR3 bases: TGTGCCAGCAGCCCGAGACCAAATTCACCCCTCCACTTT. Translation gives CASSPRPNSPLHF. The J gene is TRBJ1-6, the V gene TRBV7-2; no reliable D call. The CDR3 sequence is 13 residues long. Germline CDR1 reads SGHTA; CDR2 reads FQGNSA. Trimming removed 5 bases from V and 7 bases from J, with 9 bases in between.

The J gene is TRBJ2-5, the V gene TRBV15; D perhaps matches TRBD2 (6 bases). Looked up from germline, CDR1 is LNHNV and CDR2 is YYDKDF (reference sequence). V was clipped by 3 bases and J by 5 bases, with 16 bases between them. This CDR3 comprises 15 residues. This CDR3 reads CATSSQAGGGETQYF. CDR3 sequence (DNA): TGTGCCACCAGCAGCCAAGCGGGCGGTGGGGAGACCCAGTACTTC.

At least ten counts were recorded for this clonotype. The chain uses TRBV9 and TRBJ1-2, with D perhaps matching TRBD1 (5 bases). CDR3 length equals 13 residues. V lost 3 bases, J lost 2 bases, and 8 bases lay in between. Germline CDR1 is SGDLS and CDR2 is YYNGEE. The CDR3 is CASSGGRNYGYTF. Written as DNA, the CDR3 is TGTGCCAGCAGCGGGGGACGGAACTATGGCTACACCTTC.

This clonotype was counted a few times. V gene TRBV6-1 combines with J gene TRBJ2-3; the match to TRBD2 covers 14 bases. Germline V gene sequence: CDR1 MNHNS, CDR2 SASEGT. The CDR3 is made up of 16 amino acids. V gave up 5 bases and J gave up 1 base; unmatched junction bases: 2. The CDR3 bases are TGTGCCAGCAGTAGACTAGCGGGAGGGCGCACAGATACGCAGTATTTT. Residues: CASSRLAGGRTDTQYF.

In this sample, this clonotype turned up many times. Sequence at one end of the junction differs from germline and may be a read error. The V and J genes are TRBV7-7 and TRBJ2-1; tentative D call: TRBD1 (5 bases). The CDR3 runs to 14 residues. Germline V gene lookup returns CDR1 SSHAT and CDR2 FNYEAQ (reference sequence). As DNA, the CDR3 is TGTGCTAGCAGCTTGACGCAGGGAAGCAATGAGCAGTTCTTC. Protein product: CASSLTQGSNEQFF. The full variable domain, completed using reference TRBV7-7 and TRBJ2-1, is GAGVSQSPRYKVTKRGQDVTLRCDPISSHATLYWYQQALGQGPEFLTYFNYEAQPDKSGLPSDRFSAERPEGSISTLTIQRTEQRDSAMYRCASSLTQGSNEQFFGPGTRLTVL.